One sample yielded the 27 T cell receptor beta chains listed below, sequenced in a study of control samples from healthy donors and cancer patients (dated by TCRdb to 2020 to 2022). Library preparation employed the immunoSEQ multiplex PCR assay. TCRdb carries this immuneACCESS record with in-frame sequences only. Its versions omit some clonotypes, under half of them owing to an unresolved V gene in the studies checked, with the rest unexplained. For this sample there are 85,000 to 90,000 clones; about 83% appear just once. The leading ten clones occupy 2.1% of the sample. The sequencing sample was made of blood. These receptors all come from a woman between 35 and 50 years old in good health.

This clone has just a few counts. V is TRBV6-1 and J is TRBJ1-4, with D possibly being TRBD1 (6 bases). Germline values: CDR1 MNHNS, CDR2 SASEGT. Trimming removed 2 bases from V and 15 bases from J, with 16 bases in between. The CDR3 is 13 amino acids. The CDR3 region has the DNA TGTGCCAGCAGTGAAAGAAGGGACACTAATTTGTTTTTT. Its protein product is CASSERRDTNLFF.

The chain has TRBV4-1 and TRBJ1-1, with D perhaps matching TRBD1 (5 bases). The V gene lost 0 bases and the J gene lost 7 bases, with 12 bases spanning the gap. From germline, CDR1 is MGHRA and CDR2 YSYEKL. The CDR3 loop spans 14 amino acids. The CDR3 region has the DNA TGCGCCAGCAGCCAAGAGGGGGAGGGGTTTGAAGCTTTCTTT. This sequence encodes CASSQEGEGFEAFF.

This chain uses TRBV6-2 or TRBV6-3 with TRBJ2-1, with 10 bases that match TRBD2. Germline V gives CDR1 MNHEY, CDR2 SVGEGT. Losses at the gene ends were 1 base for V and 3 bases for J; bases not matched to a gene: 6. The CDR3 length is 17 residues. CDR3 DNA sequence: TGTGCCAGCAGTTACTTTCAGCGGGGGGGCATCTACAATGAGCAGTTCTTC. Translation gives CASSYFQRGGIYNEQFF.

The gene calls are TRBV5-3 and TRBJ1-1; maybe TRBD1 (5 bases). TRBV5-3 belongs to the ORF category, with a function that is uncertain. CDR3 size: 16 residues. Trimming took 4 bases from V and 2 from J, leaving 18 bases between them. The CDR3, as DNA: TGTGCCAGAAGCAACGACGCAGGGATTTTTAACACTGAAGCTTTCTTT. Translated, it gives CARSNDAGIFNTEAFF.

The V gene is TRBV4-3, the J gene TRBJ1-6; tentative D call: TRBD1 (5 bases). V gave up 0 bases and J gave up 8 bases, with 14 bases separating them. Germline values: CDR1 LGHNA, CDR2 YSLEER. This CDR3 contains 16 residues. In nucleotides, the CDR3 is TGCGCCAGCAGCCAAGATGAACAGGCAGTTTATTCACCCCTCCACTTT. This sequence encodes CASSQDEQAVYSPLHF.

This rearrangement joins TRBV5-1 to TRBJ2-5; D may correspond to TRBD1 or TRBD2 (5 bases each). Trimming cost V 0 bases and J 2 bases, with 8 bases left between them. The CDR3 length is 14 residues. Germline CDR1 SGHRS, CDR2 YFSETQ. The CDR3 sequence: CASSLAWGQETQYF. The CDR3 nucleotides read TGCGCCAGCAGCTTGGCCTGGGGGCAAGAGACCCAGTACTTC.

As concerns this clone: At the DNA level, this CDR3 is encoded by other sequences in the same sample as well. J is TRBJ2-5 and V is TRBV2; D remains ambiguous. V was clipped by 5 bases and J by 5 bases, with 6 bases between them. The CDR3 runs 11 residues. Per the germline V gene, CDR1 is SNHLY and CDR2 is FYNNEI. CDR3 in amino acids: CASSKGETQYF. As DNA, the CDR3 is TGTGCCAGCAGTAAAGGCGAGACCCAGTACTTC.

This clone was picked up one time. The chain is built from TRBV6-4 and TRBJ2-7, with D possibly matching TRBD1 (5 bases). V lost 6 bases and J 5 bases, leaving 14 bases between the germline ends. The CDR3 runs to 13 residues. Germline assignment: CDR1 MRHNA and CDR2 SNTAGT. CDR3 DNA: TGTGCCAGCAGCCCCGCAGGGATCAACGAGCAGTACTTC. Amino acids: CASSPAGINEQYF.

This clone appeared a few times. The chain has TRBV5-1 and TRBJ1-2; D is uncertain. Deletions cut 2 bases from V and 3 bases from J, with 8 bases between. CDR1 and CDR2 (germline): SGHRS, YFSETQ. The CDR3 totals 13 residues. CDR3 coding DNA: TGCGCCAGCAGCTTTACGGCCGACTATGGCTACACCTTC. Translation gives CASSFTADYGYTF.

The V call is TRBV11-3, the J call TRBJ2-2; the D is unclear. The CDR3 sequence is 15 residues long. The germline V gene encodes CDR1 SGHNT and CDR2 YENEEA. Between the trimmed V and J ends, which lost 5 bases and 0 bases, there was a span of 10 bases. CDR3 bases: TGTGCCAGCAGCCCCACGGGCCCGAACACCGGGGAGCTGTTTTTT. It codes for CASSPTGPNTGELFF.

V is TRBV12-5 and J is TRBJ1-1, with D maybe TRBD1 (5 bases). Trimming removed 6 bases from V and 1 base from J, with 12 bases in between. Germline V lookup: CDR1 LGHNT, CDR2 FRNRAP. The CDR3 sequence is 14 residues long. CDR3 sequence: CASGSGRGNTEAFF. Here the CDR3 DNA reads TGTGCTAGTGGCTCGGGACGGGGGAACACTGAAGCTTTCTTT.

The gene calls are TRBV4-3 and TRBJ2-6; the D is unclear. Germline V gives CDR1 LGHNA, CDR2 YSLEER. V was cut by 1 base and J by 0 bases, with 10 bases left in between. The CDR3 length is 17 residues. The CDR3 nucleotides read TGCGCCAGCAGCCAAGCAGCACCTAGCTCTGGGGCCAACGTCCTGACTTTC. Translated, it gives CASSQAAPSSGANVLTF.

The V call is TRBV19, the J call TRBJ1-6; D is ambiguous. The germline gives CDR1 LNHDA, CDR2 SQIVND (reference sequence). The CDR3 is 15 amino acids. Trimming left V 3 bases short and J 5 bases short, with 11 bases between. The CDR3 spells CASSIGQANNSPLHF. The CDR3 bases are TGTGCCAGTAGTATCGGGCAGGCGAATAATTCACCCCTCCACTTT.

The chain couples TRBV30 to TRBJ1-4, with 9 bases identical to TRBD1. V trimming: 3 bases; J trimming: 6 bases; junction bases outside the gene matches: 5. CDR1 is GTSNPN, CDR2 SVGIG, per germline (reference sequence). The CDR3 sequence is 14 residues long. This CDR3 reads CAWRGWTGDEKLFF. CDR3 in DNA: TGTGCCTGGAGGGGTTGGACAGGGGATGAAAAACTGTTTTTT.

CDR3 bases: TGTGCCAGGCGGACTGACAGGGGGCGTGAAAAACTGTTTTTT. Translated: CARRTDRGREKLFF. J is TRBJ1-4 and V is TRBV6-4; 10 nucleotides line up with TRBD1. The CDR3 runs 14 residues. Losses at the gene ends were 9 bases for V and 7 bases for J; bases not matched to a gene: 8. Germline lookup yields CDR1 MRHNA and CDR2 SNTAGT.

V usage is TRBV5-4 and J usage is TRBJ1-1; 7 nucleotides match TRBD1. The germline V gene encodes CDR1 SGHNT and CDR2 YYREEE (reference sequence). CDR3 length equals 15 residues. V lost 0 bases to trimming and J lost 3 bases; unmatched junction nucleotides: 5. The CDR3 region is CASSLEPGGDTEAFF. The DNA of the CDR3 is TGTGCCAGCAGCTTGGAGCCAGGGGGGGACACTGAAGCTTTCTTT.

About this clone: The same CDR3 also results from other DNA sequences found in this sample. V is TRBV27 and J is TRBJ1-2; the D gene is possibly TRBD1 (6 bases). The length of the CDR3 is 14 residues. Germline loops: CDR1 MNHEY, CDR2 SMNVEV (reference sequence). V lost 3 bases to trimming and J lost 8 bases, with 16 bases between them. The CDR3 is CASSFAGGAGGYTF. DNA of the CDR3: TGTGCCAGCAGTTTTGCCGGGGGCGCCGGAGGCTACACCTTC.

The chain couples TRBV19 to TRBJ1-2, with D hard to call. The CDR3 spans 14 residues. Germline assignment: CDR1 LNHDA and CDR2 SQIVND (reference sequence). Deletions cut 2 bases from V and 2 bases from J, with 9 bases between. The CDR3 DNA is TGTGCCAGTAGTATAAATAAGGGCAACTATGGCTACACCTTC. Its protein is CASSINKGNYGYTF.

The chain carries TRBV18 and TRBJ2-7, with 8 bases fitting TRBD1. This CDR3 contains 15 residues. With V trimmed by 3 bases and J by 0 bases, 4 bases remained unmatched. Germline CDR1 reads KGHSH; CDR2 reads LQKENI. CDR3 nucleotide sequence: TGTGCCAGCTCACCGGCCGACAGGGGCTCCTACGAGCAGTACTTC. Its protein is CASSPADRGSYEQYF.

The gene calls are TRBV7-2 and TRBJ2-2; 8 nucleotides match TRBD2. The CDR3 totals 15 residues. V shed 5 bases and J 5 bases; nucleotides not matched to a gene: 7. In germline, CDR1 is SGHTA, CDR2 FQGNSA. CDR3 residues: CASSGLGGGTGELFF. The CDR3 DNA reads as TGTGCCAGCAGCGGTCTGGGCGGGGGGACCGGGGAGCTGTTTTTT. The whole variable domain, remainder taken from reference TRBV7-2 and TRBJ2-2, is GAGVSQSPSNKVTEKGKDVELRCDPISGHTALYWYRQSLGQGLEFLIYFQGNSAPDKSGLPSDRFSAERTGGSVSTLTIQRTQQEDSAVYLCASSGLGGGTGELFFGEGSRLTVL.

A note on this clone: At the DNA level, this CDR3 is encoded by other sequences in the same sample as well. This rearrangement joins TRBV9 to TRBJ2-6; no firm D call. The V gene's germline CDR1 is SGDLS and CDR2 YYNGEE. V dropped 0 bases and J dropped 1 base, with 2 bases sitting between them. This CDR3 region has 14 residues. The CDR3 is CASSVDSGANVLTF. In DNA, the CDR3 is TGTGCCAGCAGCGTAGATTCTGGGGCCAACGTCCTGACTTTC.

This chain connects TRBV18 to TRBJ1-2; weak D call: TRBD1 (5 bases). The CDR3 contains 16 residues. The V end lost 5 bases, the J end lost 8 bases, and 24 bases lay between the germline ends. The germline V gene has CDR1 KGHSH and CDR2 LQKENI. The CDR3: CASSSTVARLGGGYTF. The CDR3 DNA reads as TGTGCCAGCTCATCCACCGTTGCCAGGTTGGGGGGAGGCTACACCTTC.

The chain couples TRBV6-6 to TRBJ1-5, with 8 bases matching TRBD1. CDR1 and CDR2 (germline): MNHNY, SVGAGI (reference sequence). The CDR3 is made up of 16 amino acids. Trimming took 8 bases from V and 2 from J; bases not matched to a gene: 11. CDR3 coding DNA: TGTGCCAGCCTCGGAGCCGACAGGGGAGGCAATCAGCCCCAGCATTTT. Its translation: CASLGADRGGNQPQHF.

V usage is TRBV5-4 and J usage is TRBJ1-3, with D possibly TRBD1 on 6 matching bases. CDR1 is SGHNT and CDR2 is YYREEE in the germline V gene (reference sequence). Trimming cost V 3 bases and J 2 bases, with 9 bases left between them. This CDR3 has 14 residues. CDR3 loop: CASSYRDAGNTIYF. CDR3 bases: TGTGCCAGCAGCTACAGGGATGCTGGAAACACCATATATTTT.

The rearrangement joins TRBV24-1 to TRBJ1-1; 10 positions match TRBD1. The CDR3 consists of 15 residues. Germline assignment: CDR1 KGHDR and CDR2 SFDVKD. V lost 3 bases to trimming and J lost 3 bases; unmatched junction nucleotides: 3. The CDR3 coding sequence is TGTGCCACCAGTGATGCCGGGACAGGGGACACTGAAGCTTTCTTT. It yields the protein CATSDAGTGDTEAFF.

The rearrangement uses TRBV4-3 and TRBJ2-1, with D unclear. The CDR3 has 15 amino acids. Looked up from germline, CDR1 is LGHNA and CDR2 is YSLEER. Trimming removed 0 bases from V and 0 bases from J, with 6 bases in between. The CDR3 region is CASSQDFSSYNEQFF. CDR3 bases: TGCGCCAGCAGCCAAGATTTTAGCTCCTACAATGAGCAGTTCTTC.

By proportion, this clone is medium-sized. The chain is built from TRBV7-2 and TRBJ1-5; D is ambiguous. Trimming removed 1 base from V and 6 bases from J, with 7 bases in between. This CDR3 region has 13 residues. Germline CDR1 reads SGHTA; CDR2 reads FQGNSA. The CDR3 region has the DNA TGTGCCAGCAGCTTAGGAAGCGGTCAGCCCCAGCATTTT. This translates into CASSLGSGQPQHF.